This T cell receptor beta chain was identified in a study of blood T cells in healthy people across ages. The study, taken as a whole, reports: Naive CD4+ cell counts and diversity both ran higher in long-lived than in aged donors.

The use of a sample-barcoded 5' primer and a J-beta primer mix characterized a second PCR of about 7 to 12 cycles. TCRdb re-derived calls from the 5' RACE reads in MiXCR, one entry per CDR3 protein. This sample carries about 900,000 distinct CDR3 sequences, around 46% of them seen once, and the ten largest clones take around an eighth. With regard to this clonotype: Its target is not known.

Germline CDR1 SEHNR, CDR2 FQNEAQ (reference sequence). Trimming left V 1 base short and J 4 bases short, with 11 bases between. The CDR3 is 14 residues long. With each sample, at least 5.5 micrograms of total RNA were extracted. The V call is TRBV7-9, the J call TRBJ2-7, with D tentatively TRBD1 (5 bases). The clonotype comes from a man aged 30 to 39 in good health. The sequencing input was blood. The CDR3 region has the DNA TGTGCCAGCAGCTTAGGGGTCCAGGGATACGAGCAGTACTTC. It codes for CASSLGVQGYEQYF.